These 8 T cell receptor beta chains came from one sample sequenced in a study of liver allograft versus peripheral blood T cells (dated by TCRdb to the early 2020s). Turning to the overall study: The study compared T cell receptor repertoires found within transplanted livers against repertoires in the peripheral blood of liver transplant recipients.

This sample was sequenced with an Illumina MiSeq. Starting from the raw public reads, TCRdb applied fastp trimming at Q25, assembled clones with MiXCR and retained in-frame beta chains. Every distinct CDR3 protein forms one entry, paired with its most common genes and DNA. The sample profile shows some 10,000 distinct CDR3 sequences; 19% of them were found once. Together, the top ten hold about 1.8% of the sample. These TCRs come from a human patient who had a liver transplant. After a transplant, the graft donor may have provided part of the T cells.

By share, this clonotype counts as medium-sized. The chain carries TRBV19 and TRBJ1-2; 10 bases agree with TRBD1. Germline V gene sequence: CDR1 LNHDA, CDR2 SQIVND (reference sequence). This CDR3 has 14 residues. The V segment lost 5 bases and the J segment 5 bases; nucleotides outside the gene matches: 5. CDR3 protein: CASSVSGQGYGYTF. DNA for the CDR3: TGTGCCAGTAGTGTATCGGGACAGGGGTATGGCTACACCTTC.

This clonotype was counted ten times or more. The chain combines TRBV5-4 with TRBJ2-3; the match to TRBD2 covers 10 bases. Germline CDR1 reads SGHNT; CDR2 reads YYREEE (reference sequence). Trimming cost V 3 bases and J 4 bases; bases outside gene matches: 11. The CDR3 runs 17 residues. In DNA form, the CDR3 reads TGTGCCAGCAGCTCCGCAAAGATTGGGACTAGCGCAGATACGCAGTATTTT. Translating it yields CASSSAKIGTSADTQYF.

In this sample, this clonotype turned up many times. The chain combines TRBV12-3 or TRBV12-4 with TRBJ2-2, with D perhaps TRBD2 (6 bases). The ends were cut back, 3 bases at V and 0 bases at J, with 11 bases in the middle. The CDR3 is 16 amino acids. CDR3 DNA: TGTGCCAGCAGTTTTATCCCTAGCGCGAACACCGGGGAGCTGTTTTTT. Translation gives CASSFIPSANTGELFF.

This clonotype was seen a few times. The chain has TRBV19 and TRBJ2-7; 7 bases agree with TRBD1. CDR3 length equals 14 residues. Germline V CDR1 and CDR2: LNHDA, SQIVND (reference sequence). Trimming cost V 6 bases and J 5 bases; bases outside gene matches: 10. The CDR3 DNA is TGTGCCAGTAGCAAGGCAGGGGGACCAAACGAGCAGTACTTC. It is translated as CASSKAGGPNEQYF.

By sample share, this clonotype is medium-sized. This chain uses TRBV19 with TRBJ2-3; TRBD2 aligns across 11 bases. V trimming: 1 base; J trimming: 6 bases; junction bases outside the gene matches: 3. Germline assignment: CDR1 LNHDA and CDR2 SQIVND (reference sequence). The CDR3 extends over 15 amino acids. DNA of the CDR3: TGTGCCAGTAGTATAGGACTAGCGGGGAAGGATACGCAGTATTTT. This translates into CASSIGLAGKDTQYF.

On this clonotype itself: A read error may produce the germline difference seen at one junction end. V usage is TRBV18 and J usage is TRBJ2-7; D is possibly TRBD1 or TRBD2 (6 bases each). The CDR3 length is 13 residues. The germline gives CDR1 KGHSH, CDR2 LQKENI. The CDR3 bases are TGTGCCAGCTCACAGGGGGGCGGGTACGAGAAGTACTTC. This sequence encodes CASSQGGGYEKYF.

This clonotype was seen only a few times. For the CDR3, the DNA is TGCAGTGCTAGAGCTAACGAGGACAATGAAAAACTGTTTTTT. Its translation: CSARANEDNEKLFF. The chain is built from TRBV20-1 and TRBJ1-4; D remains ambiguous. Germline V gene sequence: CDR1 DFQATT, CDR2 SNEGSKA (reference sequence). CDR3 length: 14 amino acids. Trimming removed 1 base from V and 5 bases from J, with 11 bases in between.

Judged by abundance, this clonotype is medium-sized. The rearrangement links TRBV6-1 to TRBJ1-4; tentatively, D is TRBD1 (5 bases). The germline V gene has CDR1 MNHNS and CDR2 SASEGT. The CDR3 extends over 16 amino acids. V gave up 2 bases and J gave up 8 bases, with 18 bases separating them. CDR3 region: CASSESWGRVGEKLFF. CDR3 DNA sequence: TGTGCCAGCAGTGAAAGTTGGGGCAGGGTGGGAGAAAAACTGTTTTTT.